A single sample is the source of the 2 T cell receptor beta chains below, sequenced in a study of Ad26.COV2.S vaccination and SARS-CoV-2 variants. Assay used: immunoSEQ multiplex PCR; TCRdb lists only in-frame clones, some missing. The sample comprises around 310,000 clones, 85% to 90% of which are singletons, and about 5.4% rests with the top ten. Treatment: around 19 received Ad26.COV2.S at low or high dose, single or two shots; 5 received placebo; per-sample allocation not given. Repertoires come from day 63 after the first vaccine or placebo injection. The starting material was peripheral blood, obtained in a trial of Ad26.COV2.S vaccine versus placebo. These receptors originate from a person aged 18-65 years who received the Ad26.COV2.S COVID-19 vaccine or a placebo.

This rearrangement joins TRBV2 to TRBJ1-2, with D maybe TRBD1 (6 bases). V lost 5 bases and J lost 4, with 11 bases in between. Germline V gives CDR1 SNHLY, CDR2 FYNNEI. The CDR3 is 13 amino acids. CDR3 bases: TGTGCCAGCAGTTTGGACAGAATCTATGGCTACACCTTC. Translating it yields CASSLDRIYGYTF.

The chain is built from TRBV6-2 or TRBV6-3 and TRBJ2-1, with a possible D match to TRBD1 (5 bases). CDR1 and CDR2 (germline): MNHEY, SVGEGT. Trimming took 5 bases from V and 8 from J, leaving 7 bases between them. The CDR3 is 11 residues long. The CDR3 coding sequence is TGTGCCAGCAGTCAGGGCCATGAGCAGTTCTTC. Translation: CASSQGHEQFF.